The present entry profiles one T cell receptor beta chain with its context. The CDR3 sequence is 14 residues long. Per the germline V gene, CDR1 is MDHEN and CDR2 is SYDVKM. Trimming removed 3 bases at V and 15 bases at J, with 20 bases between. This specimen belongs to a study of blood T cell repertoires in COVID-19. The table came from immunoSEQ multiplex PCR; TCRdb's copy has only in-frame clones and leaves some out. The sample holds roughly 400,000 clones; roughly 84% are singletons and the top ten take 1.4% to 1.5%. The material sequenced was PBMCs or T cells enriched from blood (not recorded which). This TCR was recovered from a woman aged 18-29 years who had been exposed to COVID-19. The chain employs TRBV28 and TRBJ1-4; TRBD1 is a possible D gene (5 bases). The CDR3 region is CASSLELGTGRLFF. CDR3 in DNA: TGTGCCAGCAGTTTGGAACTTGGTACAGGTCGATTGTTTTTT.